A selection of T cell receptor beta chains follows, all from one sample in a study of blood T cells in healthy people across ages. TCRdb redid the calling of the 5' RACE reads with MiXCR, one entry per CDR3 protein. The sample includes around 780,000 distinct CDR3 sequences, roughly 25% of them seen just once. These same data were also listed under a study on T cells of mothers and their children.

Sequenced sample: blood. The source is a boy between 10 and 17 years old in good health. CDR3s include the opening cysteine and the closing phenylalanine or tryptophan. The D gene is left open where the match is weak. Clone size is stated in some rows and not others, as once, few, many or a class when expanded.

abundance	d_gene	v_gene	j_gene	CDR3nt	CDR3aa
few	TRBD2	TRBV5-1	TRBJ2-1	TGCGCCAGCAGATGGGGGGAACTAGCGGGGCCGAGCTCCTACAATGAGCAGTTCTTC	CASRWGELAGPSSYNEQFF
few	TRBD1	TRBV7-9	TRBJ2-2	TGTGCCAGCAGCCCCAGGGACAGCCGAGTGGTCACCGGGGAGCTGTTTTTT	CASSPRDSRVVTGELFF
few	-	TRBV4-1	TRBJ2-7	TGCGCCAGCAGCCAAGCGCCACTCTCGCGGGACGAGCAGTACTTC	CASSQAPLSRDEQYF
-	-	TRBV11-3	TRBJ1-2	TGTGCCAGCAGCTCGACCAAGACGGTTGGCTACACCTTC	CASSSTKTVGYTF
-	TRBD1	TRBV6-5	TRBJ1-2	TGTGCCAGCAGTTACGGGGGACAGGGCGATGGCTACACCTTC	CASSYGGQGDGYTF
few	TRBD2	TRBV7-9	TRBJ2-5	TGTGCCAGCAGCCCCTCGGCGGGGGGAGAGACCCAGTACTTC	CASSPSAGGETQYF
-	TRBD1	TRBV20-1	TRBJ1-5	TGCAGTGCTAGGAAATCCGGGACAGGGGATCAGCCCCAGCATTTT	CSARKSGTGDQPQHF
few	-	TRBV20-1	TRBJ2-7	TGCAGTGCTATTCTGCAGGGTAGAGACGAGCAGTACTTC	CSAILQGRDEQYF
-	-	TRBV5-1	TRBJ2-7	TGCGCCAGCAGCTTGGATGGAGGACCGGGTTTGGACGAGCAGTACTTC	CASSLDGGPGLDEQYF
few	-	TRBV3-1	TRBJ1-2	TGTGCCAGCCACGGGACAAACTATGGCTACACCTTC	CASHGTNYGYTF
few	-	TRBV20-1	TRBJ2-7	TGCAGTGCTTTATGGGGCGAGCAGTACTTC	CSALWGEQYF
-	TRBD1	TRBV2	TRBJ1-4	TGTGCCAGCACCCTAAGACAGGGGGCAGACGAAAAACTGTTTTTT	CASTLRQGADEKLFF
few	-	TRBV5-1	TRBJ2-5	TGCGCCAGCAGCTTGGCGGGTTATGTTGATACCCAGTACTTC	CASSLAGYVDTQYF
many	-	TRBV20-1	TRBJ2-1	TGCAGTGCTAGAGATCCTACGTGGCAACCGAGTGAGCAGTTCTTC	CSARDPTWQPSEQFF
-	-	TRBV12-3/TRBV12-4	TRBJ2-1	TGTGCCAGCAGTTTAGTACGAGACAGTCCCAATGAGCAGTTCTTC	CASSLVRDSPNEQFF
few	-	TRBV15	TRBJ2-7	TGTGCCACCAGCAAGGATAAGGGGTCCTACGAGCAGTACTTC	CATSKDKGSYEQYF
-	-	TRBV12-3/TRBV12-4	TRBJ1-5	TGTGCCAGCAGTTTAGACAGGCGTAGTTATAGCAATCAGCCCCAGCATTTT	CASSLDRRSYSNQPQHF
once	TRBD1	TRBV20-1	TRBJ2-7	TGCAGTGCTAGAGATAGTCAGGGGGCCGGCGAGCAGTACTTC	CSARDSQGAGEQYF
-	TRBD1	TRBV5-6	TRBJ2-1	TGTGCCAGCAGCTCACCGGTGGGACAGCGTTTTAATGAGCAGTTCTTC	CASSSPVGQRFNEQFF
few	TRBD1	TRBV12-3/TRBV12-4	TRBJ1-4	TGTGCCAGCAGTAAATTCGGGACAGTTATTGAAAAACTGTTTTTT	CASSKFGTVIEKLFF
few	-	TRBV20-1	TRBJ2-7	TGCAGTGGCTCCCCACGAGGGGGAGAATCCTACGAGCAGTACTTC	CSGSPRGGESYEQYF